This is a list of T cell receptor beta chains from one sample in a study of T cells in Graves' hyperthyroidism and ophthalmopathy. From the multiplex PCR reads, TCRdb called clonotypes with MiXCR, one entry per CDR3 protein. The repertoire holds 600,000 to 800,000 distinct CDR3 sequences, with about a third as singletons. The sample consisted of blood. All receptors come from a woman between 40 and 55 years old with Graves' hyperthyroidism. CDR3s include the opening cysteine and the closing phenylalanine or tryptophan. The order of the fields is J gene, clone size, D gene, V gene, CDR3 DNA, CDR3 protein. The D gene is left open where the match is weak. Where a row states a size, it is once, few, many or the class of an expanded clone; other rows omit it.

j_gene: TRBJ2-2
abundance: .
d_gene: .
v_gene: TRBV20-1
CDR3nt: TGCAGTGCTAGACCCCGGGACAAGAACACCGGGGAGCTGTTTTTT
CDR3aa: CSARPRDKNTGELFF

j_gene: TRBJ2-7
abundance: .
d_gene: TRBD1
v_gene: TRBV7-2
CDR3nt: TGTGCCAGCAGCTCCGTCAGGGGACAGTACAATGAGCAGTACTTC
CDR3aa: CASSSVRGQYNEQYF

j_gene: TRBJ2-7
abundance: .
d_gene: TRBD1
v_gene: TRBV19
CDR3nt: TGTGCAGTGGGACAGAACTACGAGCAGTACTTC
CDR3aa: CAVGQNYEQYF

j_gene: TRBJ1-1
abundance: many
d_gene: TRBD1
v_gene: TRBV7-9
CDR3nt: TGTGCCAGCAGCCAGTCGGACAGGGATGGCACTGAAGCTTTCTTT
CDR3aa: CASSQSDRDGTEAFF

j_gene: TRBJ1-4
abundance: .
d_gene: .
v_gene: TRBV9
CDR3nt: TGTGCCAGCAGCACGCCCCGGGGTGAGGAAAAACTGTTTTTT
CDR3aa: CASSTPRGEEKLFF

j_gene: TRBJ1-5
abundance: .
d_gene: .
v_gene: TRBV3-1
CDR3nt: TGTGCCAGCAGCCAAGGACAGGTTAATAGGCCCCAGCATTTT
CDR3aa: CASSQGQVNRPQHF

j_gene: TRBJ1-1
abundance: many
d_gene: .
v_gene: TRBV6-2/TRBV6-3
CDR3nt: TGTGCCAGCACCCTTTTCTCGGGCACTGAAGCTTTCTTT
CDR3aa: CASTLFSGTEAFF

j_gene: TRBJ1-1
abundance: many
d_gene: .
v_gene: TRBV6-5
CDR3nt: TGTGCCAGCAGCCCTGGGACCGGAGGGGCTGAAGCTTTCTTT
CDR3aa: CASSPGTGGAEAFF

j_gene: TRBJ1-1
abundance: many
d_gene: TRBD1
v_gene: TRBV9
CDR3nt: TGTGCCAGCAGCGTAGGGTCGGCAGGGGGCCAGGACACTGAAGCTTTCTTT
CDR3aa: CASSVGSAGGQDTEAFF

j_gene: TRBJ1-2
abundance: .
d_gene: TRBD1
v_gene: TRBV7-9
CDR3nt: TGTGCCAGCAGCCACCGGGACAGGGATCGAGGCTACACCTTC
CDR3aa: CASSHRDRDRGYTF

j_gene: TRBJ2-5
abundance: many
d_gene: .
v_gene: TRBV10-2
CDR3nt: TGCGCCAGCAGTGAGTCCAGGGCAGAGACCCAGTACTTC
CDR3aa: CASSESRAETQYF

j_gene: TRBJ1-1
abundance: many
d_gene: .
v_gene: TRBV15
CDR3nt: TGTGCCACCAGCAGAGATCAGGTTAACACTGAAGCTTTCTTT
CDR3aa: CATSRDQVNTEAFF

j_gene: TRBJ1-5
abundance: few
d_gene: .
v_gene: TRBV28
CDR3nt: TGTGCCAGCAGTTTCGGGATGGCACAGCCCCAGCATTTT
CDR3aa: CASSFGMAQPQHF

j_gene: TRBJ1-4
abundance: .
d_gene: TRBD1
v_gene: TRBV4-1
CDR3nt: TGCGCCAGCAGTAGGGGGACAGGGCACGAAAAACTGTTTTTT
CDR3aa: CASSRGTGHEKLFF

j_gene: TRBJ2-7
abundance: .
d_gene: TRBD2
v_gene: TRBV5-1
CDR3nt: TGCGCCAGCAGCCCTCTAGCGGGGGCCTACAATGAGCAGTACTTC
CDR3aa: CASSPLAGAYNEQYF

j_gene: TRBJ2-5
abundance: few
d_gene: TRBD2
v_gene: TRBV4-1
CDR3nt: TGCGCCAGCAGCGGGATAGCGGGAGACGCGACCCAGTACTTC
CDR3aa: CASSGIAGDATQYF

j_gene: TRBJ1-6
abundance: .
d_gene: .
v_gene: TRBV12-3/TRBV12-4
CDR3nt: TGTGCCAGCAGCCGAGGGCAGGGGAGCTCCTATAATTCACCCCTCCGCTTT
CDR3aa: CASSRGQGSSYNSPLRF

j_gene: TRBJ1-3
abundance: few
d_gene: .
v_gene: TRBV6-6
CDR3nt: TGTGCCAGCAAGGGAGTGAGTAGTGGAAACACCATATATTTT
CDR3aa: CASKGVSSGNTIYF

j_gene: TRBJ1-1
abundance: .
d_gene: .
v_gene: TRBV2
CDR3nt: TGTGCCAGCAGTGAATTCCCCCCACGGACTGAAGCTTTCTTT
CDR3aa: CASSEFPPRTEAFF

j_gene: TRBJ2-6
abundance: .
d_gene: TRBD1
v_gene: TRBV27
CDR3nt: TGTGCCAGCAGTCCGCGGACAGGCCGCTCTGGGGCCAACGTCCTGACTTTC
CDR3aa: CASSPRTGRSGANVLTF

j_gene: TRBJ1-1
abundance: many
d_gene: .
v_gene: TRBV7-9
CDR3nt: TGTGCCAGCAGCTTTGAGGAGAACACTGAAGCTTTCTTT
CDR3aa: CASSFEENTEAFF

j_gene: TRBJ2-7
abundance: few
d_gene: TRBD1
v_gene: TRBV13
CDR3nt: TGTGCCAGCAGCCCCGGGACAGGGTTATCCTACGAGCAGTACTTC
CDR3aa: CASSPGTGLSYEQYF

j_gene: TRBJ2-7
abundance: many
d_gene: .
v_gene: TRBV7-9
CDR3nt: TGTGCCAGCAGCGACCGCGAATACGAGCAGTACTTC
CDR3aa: CASSDREYEQYF

j_gene: TRBJ1-6
abundance: many
d_gene: .
v_gene: TRBV7-2
CDR3nt: TGTGCCAGCACCTTAAGCGAGGGGGATAATTCACCCCTCCACTTT
CDR3aa: CASTLSEGDNSPLHF

j_gene: TRBJ1-2
abundance: few
d_gene: .
v_gene: TRBV6-6
CDR3nt: TGTGCCAGCAGTTACCGGACAGTCAACTATGGCTACACCTTC
CDR3aa: CASSYRTVNYGYTF

j_gene: TRBJ1-3
abundance: .
d_gene: .
v_gene: TRBV6-6
CDR3nt: TGTGCCAGCAGTGAGACCGGGTACACCATATATTTT
CDR3aa: CASSETGYTIYF

j_gene: TRBJ1-2
abundance: few
d_gene: .
v_gene: TRBV5-8
CDR3nt: TGTGCCAGCAGCTTACCCCGGGGGGCGAACTATGGCTACACCTTC
CDR3aa: CASSLPRGANYGYTF

j_gene: TRBJ2-7
abundance: many
d_gene: .
v_gene: TRBV9
CDR3nt: TGTGCCAGCAGCGCATCACAGGTTTCCTACGAGCAGTACTTC
CDR3aa: CASSASQVSYEQYF

j_gene: TRBJ1-1
abundance: many
d_gene: TRBD1
v_gene: TRBV5-6
CDR3nt: TGTGCCAGCAGCCCGACTGACAGGGGAGGCACTGAAGCTTTCTTT
CDR3aa: CASSPTDRGGTEAFF

j_gene: TRBJ1-2
abundance: few
d_gene: .
v_gene: TRBV19
CDR3nt: TGTGCCAGTAGTATAGAGTCGGGGGACTATGGCTACACCTTC
CDR3aa: CASSIESGDYGYTF

j_gene: TRBJ2-7
abundance: many
d_gene: TRBD2
v_gene: TRBV29-1
CDR3nt: TGCAGCGCCGGGAGGGGCCTGTCCTACGAGCAGTACTTC
CDR3aa: CSAGRGLSYEQYF

j_gene: TRBJ1-1
abundance: .
d_gene: .
v_gene: TRBV6-5
CDR3nt: TGTGCCAGCAGTTACAACGTACATCGCCCGTGGGCTGAAGCTTTCTTT
CDR3aa: CASSYNVHRPWAEAFF

j_gene: TRBJ1-6
abundance: few
d_gene: .
v_gene: TRBV6-5
CDR3nt: TGTGCCAGCAGGCCCCAGTTTGTAGCTTCACCCCTCCACTTT
CDR3aa: CASRPQFVASPLHF

j_gene: TRBJ2-2
abundance: .
d_gene: .
v_gene: TRBV12-3/TRBV12-4
CDR3nt: TGTGCCAGCAGTTTAGCCCGTGGGATCGGGGAGCTGTTTTTT
CDR3aa: CASSLARGIGELFF

j_gene: TRBJ1-4
abundance: .
d_gene: .
v_gene: TRBV4-3
CDR3nt: TGCGCCAGCAGCATACAGGTGAATGAAAAACTGTTTTTT
CDR3aa: CASSIQVNEKLFF

j_gene: TRBJ1-1
abundance: .
d_gene: .
v_gene: TRBV9
CDR3nt: TGTGCCAGCAGCGTAGAAGTCGGGGGAACTGAAGCTTTCTTT
CDR3aa: CASSVEVGGTEAFF

j_gene: TRBJ1-4
abundance: many
d_gene: .
v_gene: TRBV19
CDR3nt: TGTGCCAGTAGTGGAGGCCAGAATGAAAAACTGTTTTTT
CDR3aa: CASSGGQNEKLFF

j_gene: TRBJ2-6
abundance: .
d_gene: .
v_gene: TRBV10-3
CDR3nt: TGTGCCAGTATCCCCGGTTGGGGGACCGCTGGGGCCAACGTCCTGACTTTC
CDR3aa: CASIPGWGTAGANVLTF

j_gene: TRBJ1-1
abundance: few
d_gene: .
v_gene: TRBV28
CDR3nt: TGTGCCAGCAGTTTACAATTTGGGAAAGCTTTCTTT
CDR3aa: CASSLQFGKAFF

j_gene: TRBJ2-6
abundance: .
d_gene: TRBD1
v_gene: TRBV2
CDR3nt: TGTGCCAGCAGGGACAGGGGGGGGGCCAACGTCCTGACTTTC
CDR3aa: CASRDRGGANVLTF

j_gene: TRBJ2-1
abundance: .
d_gene: .
v_gene: TRBV2
CDR3nt: TGTGCCAGCAGCCAGAGTCTTGACTCCTACAATGAGCAGTTCTTC
CDR3aa: CASSQSLDSYNEQFF

j_gene: TRBJ1-5
abundance: .
d_gene: TRBD1
v_gene: TRBV2
CDR3nt: TGTGCTATCAGACAGGGTAGCAATCAGCCCCAGCATTTT
CDR3aa: CAIRQGSNQPQHF

j_gene: TRBJ2-1
abundance: .
d_gene: TRBD2
v_gene: TRBV19
CDR3nt: TGTGCCAGCAGCTTAGGGCTAGCGGGCCCGCACAATGAGCAGTTCTTC
CDR3aa: CASSLGLAGPHNEQFF

j_gene: TRBJ2-7
abundance: many
d_gene: .
v_gene: TRBV10-3
CDR3nt: TGTGCCATCAGTGGGACAGATACCACTCTACTCTCCTACGAGCAGTACTTC
CDR3aa: CAISGTDTTLLSYEQYF

j_gene: TRBJ1-5
abundance: few
d_gene: .
v_gene: TRBV6-6
CDR3nt: TGTGCCAGCAGTGCCCGGGTCTTGAGCGATCAGCCCCAGCATTTT
CDR3aa: CASSARVLSDQPQHF

j_gene: TRBJ2-1
abundance: .
d_gene: TRBD1
v_gene: TRBV19
CDR3nt: TGTGCCAGTAGTACGACAGGGGGTTACAATGAGCAGTTCTTC
CDR3aa: CASSTTGGYNEQFF

j_gene: TRBJ1-2
abundance: many
d_gene: .
v_gene: TRBV7-9
CDR3nt: TGTGCCAGCAGCTTAGCTCCAGCTAACTATGGCTACACCTTC
CDR3aa: CASSLAPANYGYTF

j_gene: TRBJ1-3
abundance: many
d_gene: .
v_gene: TRBV7-2
CDR3nt: TGTGCCAGCGCCATACAAGGGGGAGGCGGAAACACCATATATTTT
CDR3aa: CASAIQGGGGNTIYF

j_gene: TRBJ2-7
abundance: .
d_gene: .
v_gene: TRBV6-5
CDR3nt: TGTGCCAGCAGTTACGGCGGGGCGGCTAAGGGGGAGCAGTACTTC
CDR3aa: CASSYGGAAKGEQYF

j_gene: TRBJ1-2
abundance: .
d_gene: TRBD1
v_gene: TRBV24-1
CDR3nt: TGTGCCACCAGTGACAACAGGGGTCGTCAGGGTGGCTACACCTTC
CDR3aa: CATSDNRGRQGGYTF

j_gene: TRBJ1-5
abundance: many
d_gene: .
v_gene: TRBV19
CDR3nt: TGTGCCAGTAGTGTCCTAAGCAATCAGCCCCAGCATTTT
CDR3aa: CASSVLSNQPQHF

j_gene: TRBJ1-1
abundance: many
d_gene: .
v_gene: TRBV7-2
CDR3nt: TGTGCCAGCAGCTTTTCTGGGGATCGGAACACTGAAGCTTTCTTT
CDR3aa: CASSFSGDRNTEAFF

j_gene: TRBJ1-6
abundance: many
d_gene: .
v_gene: TRBV7-3
CDR3nt: TGTGCCAGCAGCTTAACCCTCAGAGATTCACCCCTCCACTTT
CDR3aa: CASSLTLRDSPLHF

j_gene: TRBJ1-1
abundance: few
d_gene: .
v_gene: TRBV12-3/TRBV12-4
CDR3nt: TGTGCCAGCAGTTACGGCGGCAAGGGAAACACTGAAGCTTTCTTT
CDR3aa: CASSYGGKGNTEAFF

j_gene: TRBJ1-5
abundance: few
d_gene: .
v_gene: TRBV30
CDR3nt: TGTGCCTGGAGCCCCGACGGTCAGCCCCAGCATTTT
CDR3aa: CAWSPDGQPQHF

j_gene: TRBJ1-4
abundance: few
d_gene: .
v_gene: TRBV9
CDR3nt: TGTGCCAGCAGCGGCCGGGACCTTTCCAATGAAAAACTGTTTTTT
CDR3aa: CASSGRDLSNEKLFF

j_gene: TRBJ1-6
abundance: many
d_gene: .
v_gene: TRBV7-2
CDR3nt: TGTGCCAGCAGCCCCGGGCCCAATTCACCCCTCCACTTT
CDR3aa: CASSPGPNSPLHF

j_gene: TRBJ1-5
abundance: .
d_gene: TRBD1
v_gene: TRBV12-3/TRBV12-4
CDR3nt: TGTGCCAGCAGCTTAGAAACAGGGGTGGGGAATCAGCCCCAGCATTTT
CDR3aa: CASSLETGVGNQPQHF

j_gene: TRBJ1-4
abundance: many
d_gene: TRBD1
v_gene: TRBV19
CDR3nt: TGTGCCAGTAGTCCGCAATCAGGGGGTGATGAAAAACTGTTTTTT
CDR3aa: CASSPQSGGDEKLFF

j_gene: TRBJ2-7
abundance: few
d_gene: TRBD1
v_gene: TRBV7-8
CDR3nt: TGTGCCAGCAGCCCCGGGACAGTCAACTACGAGCAGTACTTC
CDR3aa: CASSPGTVNYEQYF